Listed below are T cell receptor beta chains from one sample, sequenced in a study of long-term antiretroviral therapy in people with HIV. Data came from immunoSEQ multiplex PCR; TCRdb stores just in-frame clones and leaves some out. The sample shows nearly 25,000 clones, around three quarters of them seen only once. The source was unsorted PBMCs, collected 1.2 years after starting antiretroviral therapy. These receptors were collected from a woman in her thirties or forties with HIV. Each CDR3 is given with its conserved first and last residue. The order of the fields is J gene, CDR3 length, D gene, clone size, V gene, CDR3 DNA, CDR3 protein. The D gene is left open where the match is weak. Size is omitted from some rows. Given values are once, few, many or a class for expanded clones.

>TRBJ1-5|15|.|.|TRBV18
TGTGCCAGCTCACCTGATTCAGGGGGCAATCAGCCCCAGCATTTT
CASSPDSGGNQPQHF
>TRBJ1-3|15|.|.|TRBV4-2
TGTGCCAGCAGCCAAGATTTGGGACCTGGAAACACCATATATTTT
CASSQDLGPGNTIYF
>TRBJ2-7|11|.|.|TRBV20-1
TGCAGTGCTAGAGACATGTACGAGCAGTACTTC
CSARDMYEQYF
>TRBJ2-3|17|.|.|TRBV6-1
TGTGCCAGCAGTGAAAGGGGTCGAGGCTATCCCCCAGATACGCAGTATTTT
CASSERGRGYPPDTQYF
>TRBJ2-3|16|.|.|TRBV6-5
TGTGCCAGCAGTTACTCTTTCTCGGGCACAGATAGTACGCAGTATTTT
CASSYSFSGTDSTQYF
>TRBJ1-4|16|.|.|TRBV6-5
TGTGCCAGCAGTTCCACCGCGCAGGGACAATATGAAAAACTGTTTTTT
CASSSTAQGQYEKLFF
>TRBJ1-2|13|.|.|TRBV4-1
TGCGCCAGCAGCCGACTCGGCGGCGATGGCTACACCTTC
CASSRLGGDGYTF
>TRBJ2-7|14|.|.|TRBV7-2
TGTGCCAGCAGCTTAGCGGGTGTGAGGGGCGAGCAGTACTTC
CASSLAGVRGEQYF
>TRBJ2-7|15|TRBD2|.|TRBV4-1
TGCGCCAGCAGCCCTACTAGCGGGGGTTACTACGAGCAGTACTTC
CASSPTSGGYYEQYF
>TRBJ1-6|17|.|.|TRBV4-2
TGTGCCAGCAGCCAAGATGGGACAAGCTCCTATAATTCACCCCTCCACTTT
CASSQDGTSSYNSPLHF
>TRBJ2-5|15|.|once|TRBV5-6
TGTGCCAGTTGTCCCGGGGGCGGAGGTGGAGAGACCCAGTACTTC
CASCPGGGGGETQYF
>TRBJ1-1|13|.|few|TRBV5-1
TGCGCCAGCAGCTGGGGCGGGGACACTGAAGCTTTCTTT
CASSWGGDTEAFF
>TRBJ1-2|14|.|.|TRBV5-1
TGCGCCAGCAGCTTGGAGGGTGCGAACTATGGCTACACCTTC
CASSLEGANYGYTF
>TRBJ2-7|15|.|.|TRBV7-2
TGTGCCAGCAGGAGTCCGGGAGCGAGCTCCTACGAGCAGTACTTC
CASRSPGASSYEQYF
>TRBJ1-1|12|.|.|TRBV5-5
TGTGCCAGCAGCTCCCCCTTAACTGAAGCTTTCTTT
CASSSPLTEAFF
>TRBJ1-2|14|.|.|TRBV6-6
TGTGCCAGCAGTTACTCTTCGGGGTCGGAAGGCTACACCTTC
CASSYSSGSEGYTF
>TRBJ1-2|14|TRBD1|.|TRBV6-6
TGTGCCAGCAGTTATGGGACAGCGGAATATGGCTACACCTTC
CASSYGTAEYGYTF
>TRBJ1-4|15|.|.|TRBV6-1
TGTGCCAGCAGCCTACAAAGAGCAACTAATGAAAAACTGTTTTTT
CASSLQRATNEKLFF
>TRBJ1-2|17|.|few|TRBV25-1
TGTGCCAGCAGTGACGTAGGCAAAGGGAATCGCCACTATGGCTACACCTTC
CASSDVGKGNRHYGYTF
>TRBJ2-7|15|.|.|TRBV6-5
TGTGCCAGCCAATCTTCCTCCGGGCTAACCCTCGAGCAGTACTTC
CASQSSSGLTLEQYF
>TRBJ2-3|13|.|.|TRBV7-2
TGTGCCAGCAGCTCCCGTTACACAGATACGCAGTATTTT
CASSSRYTDTQYF
>TRBJ2-4|12|TRBD1|.|TRBV2
TGTGCCACCCGGGACAGGGGGCTTCTTGGGTACTTC
CATRDRGLLGYF
>TRBJ1-2|13|.|.|TRBV6-5
TGTGCCAGCAGTAGAGATGACGCGGGTGGCTACACCTTC
CASSRDDAGGYTF
>TRBJ2-5|20|TRBD2|.|TRBV9
TGTGCCAGCAGCGTATCCCTAACTAGCGGGAGGGAGAGTCTAGGAGAGACCCAGTACTTC
CASSVSLTSGRESLGETQYF
>TRBJ1-1|11|.|once|TRBV19
TGTGCCAGTATTCAGGGTACTGAAGCTTTCTTT
CASIQGTEAFF
>TRBJ2-7|14|.|few|TRBV4-1
TGCGCCAGCAGCCAAGAGGTAACCGCGTCCGAGCAGTACTTC
CASSQEVTASEQYF
>TRBJ1-1|11|.|few|TRBV19
TGTGCCAGTACTTGGAACACTGAAGCTTTCTTT
CASTWNTEAFF
>TRBJ1-2|16|.|.|TRBV19
TGTGCCAGTAGTCCGGGAGGGAGGGCCAGGATCGGTGGCTACACCTTC
CASSPGGRARIGGYTF
>TRBJ1-5|14|.|few|TRBV30
TGTGCCTGGACTCACGGGGGTAGCAATCAGCCCCAGCATTTT
CAWTHGGSNQPQHF
>TRBJ1-1|17|.|few|TRBV29-1
TGCAGCGTCTCCTTGGTCACCGGCCCACTTTTGTACACTGAAGCTTTCTTT
CSVSLVTGPLLYTEAFF
>TRBJ1-4|14|TRBD1|.|TRBV5-1
TGCGCCAGCAGCTTAACAGGGGTCGAGGAAAAACTGTTTTTT
CASSLTGVEEKLFF
>TRBJ2-7|11|.|.|TRBV6-4
TGTGCCAGCAGTGACTGTTACGAGCAGTACTTC
CASSDCYEQYF
>TRBJ1-2|13|.|.|TRBV5-6
TGTGCCAGCAGCTTGGTTTTACCTTATGGCTACACCTTC
CASSLVLPYGYTF
>TRBJ1-6|10|.|once|TRBV2
TGTGCCAGCAGTGAGGTGGCCCTCCACTTT
CASSEVALHF
>TRBJ2-2|16|TRBD2|.|TRBV11-2
TGTGCCAGCAGCCGTGGACTAGCGGGACGCACCGGGGAGCTGTTTTTT
CASSRGLAGRTGELFF
>TRBJ1-2|13|.|.|TRBV18
TGTGCCAGCTCACCGGGACGAAGCTATGGCTACACCTTC
CASSPGRSYGYTF
>TRBJ2-7|14|TRBD1|once|TRBV2
TGTGCCAGCAGACAGGGGACACACTCCTACGAGCAGTACTTC
CASRQGTHSYEQYF
>TRBJ2-1|15|TRBD2|once|TRBV5-1
TGCGCCAGCAACCTACTAGCGGGAGGGCCGAGTGAGCAGTTCTTC
CASNLLAGGPSEQFF
>TRBJ1-1|12|.|few|TRBV4-3
TGCGCCAGCAGCCACGTAGGAGCTGAAGCTTTCTTT
CASSHVGAEAFF
>TRBJ2-7|16|.|.|TRBV13
TGTGCCAGCAGCTTAGAAGGTGAAGGACTCTCCTACGAGCAGTACTTC
CASSLEGEGLSYEQYF
>TRBJ2-5|15|.|once|TRBV11-2
TGTGCCAGCAGCTCCAGGACAGAAACTCAAGAGACCCAGTACTTC
CASSSRTETQETQYF
>TRBJ1-1|16|.|few|TRBV27
TGTGCCAGCAGCCGCAACAGGGAAGGAATGAACACTGAAGCTTTCTTT
CASSRNREGMNTEAFF
>TRBJ1-2|13|.|.|TRBV14
TGTGCCAGCAGCCAAGGAGGGAGCTATGGCTACACCTTC
CASSQGGSYGYTF
>TRBJ1-1|15|.|.|TRBV19
TGTGCCAGTAGTCCATACAGGACGGGGAACACTGAAGCTTTCTTT
CASSPYRTGNTEAFF
>TRBJ2-2|14|.|.|TRBV11-2
TGTGCCAGCAGCCGGGAAATTTTGACCGGGGAGCTGTTTTTT
CASSREILTGELFF
>TRBJ1-1|13|.|.|TRBV10-3
TGTGCCATCAGACTGACTGGTGGCACTGAAGCTTTCTTT
CAIRLTGGTEAFF
>TRBJ1-4|15|.|.|TRBV11-2
TGTGCCAGCAGCTTAGGGGGGCCGGGGTATGAAAAACTGTTTTTT
CASSLGGPGYEKLFF
>TRBJ1-5|14|.|.|TRBV11-2
TGTGCCAGCAGCCCGGACTACTTCAATCAGCCCCAGCATTTT
CASSPDYFNQPQHF
>TRBJ2-3|15|TRBD2|.|TRBV19
TGTGCCAGTAGCCCGCGGGAGTCGCGCACAGATACGCAGTATTTT
CASSPRESRTDTQYF
>TRBJ2-7|13|TRBD2|.|TRBV9
TGTGCCAGCAGCGTCGGCCAGACTAGCGGGCCGATCTTC
CASSVGQTSGPIF
>TRBJ2-5|13|.|.|TRBV30
TGTGCCTGGGGCAATTTAGCAGTCGAGACCCAGTACTTC
CAWGNLAVETQYF
>TRBJ2-7|13|TRBD2|.|TRBV19
TGTGCCAGTAGTAAGGGACTAGCTGGCGAGCAGTACTTC
CASSKGLAGEQYF
>TRBJ1-2|15|.|.|TRBV9
TGTGCCAGCAGCCCGATGGACAGCGTTAACTATGGCTACACCTTC
CASSPMDSVNYGYTF
>TRBJ1-1|13|.|.|TRBV2
TGTGCCAGCAGTGAGGCAGGGAACACTGAAGCTTTCTTT
CASSEAGNTEAFF
>TRBJ1-5|15|.|.|TRBV6-6
TGTGCCAGCATCCAAGGTAGCGGGATCAATCAGCCCCAGCATTTT
CASIQGSGINQPQHF
>TRBJ2-1|17|TRBD1|once|TRBV27
TGTGCCAGCAGTTTTACGGGGGTCAGGGGGCTTAACAATGAGCAGTTCTTC
CASSFTGVRGLNNEQFF
>TRBJ1-5|16|.|.|TRBV2
TGTGCCAGCAGTGAAGATGCCTGGGCTGAAGACCAGCCCCAGCATTTT
CASSEDAWAEDQPQHF
>TRBJ2-7|12|.|.|TRBV5-5
TGTGCCAGCAGCTTCGGAGGTTACGAGCAGTACTTC
CASSFGGYEQYF
>TRBJ2-3|14|TRBD2|.|TRBV2
TGTGCCACCTCACAGACTAGCCCCACAGATACGCAGTATTTT
CATSQTSPTDTQYF
>TRBJ1-1|13|.|.|TRBV11-2
TGTGCCAGCAGCTTAGGGTGGCAGGCTGAAGCTTTCTTT
CASSLGWQAEAFF